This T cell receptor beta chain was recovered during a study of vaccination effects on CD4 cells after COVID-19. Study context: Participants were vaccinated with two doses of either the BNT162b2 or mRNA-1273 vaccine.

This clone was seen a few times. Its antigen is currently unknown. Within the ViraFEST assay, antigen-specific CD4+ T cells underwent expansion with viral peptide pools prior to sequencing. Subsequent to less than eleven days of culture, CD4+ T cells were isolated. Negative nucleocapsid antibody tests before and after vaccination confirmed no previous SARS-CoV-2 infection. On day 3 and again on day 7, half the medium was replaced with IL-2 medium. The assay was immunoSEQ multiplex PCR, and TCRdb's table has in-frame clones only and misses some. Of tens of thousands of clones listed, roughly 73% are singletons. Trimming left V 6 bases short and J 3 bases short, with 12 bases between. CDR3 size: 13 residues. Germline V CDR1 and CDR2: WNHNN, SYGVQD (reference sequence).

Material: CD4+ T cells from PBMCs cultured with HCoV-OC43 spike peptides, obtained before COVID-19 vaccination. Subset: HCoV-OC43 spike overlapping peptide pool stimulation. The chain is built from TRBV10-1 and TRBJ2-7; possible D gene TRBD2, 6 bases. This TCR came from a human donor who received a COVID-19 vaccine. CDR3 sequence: CASRTRDFYEQYV. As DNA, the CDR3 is TGCGCCAGCAGGACTAGAGATTTCTACGAGCAGTACGTC.